This entry concerns a single T cell receptor beta chain. Its antigen remains unidentified. This entry is derived from a study of shared clonotypes between healthy human individuals. CDR1 and CDR2 from the germline V gene are KGHSH and LQKENI. The trim removed 3 bases at V and 3 bases at J, leaving 7 bases unmatched. The CDR3 contains 16 residues. General observations from the study: In general, naive subsets displayed greater estimated richness than memory subsets did.

The protocol was immunoSEQ multiplex PCR, while the TCRdb copy is restricted to in-frame clones and leaves out a portion. Seen here are 2,100,000 or so clones, around 95% observed once, and the top ten hold 0.13%. This chain links TRBV18 with TRBJ2-2; 7 nucleotides agree with TRBD1. The material sequenced was naive CD4+ T cells sorted from blood. Documented subset: CD45RA+ positively selected. This receptor was obtained from a man aged 18 to 30 in good health. CDR3 loop: CASSPLQGSDTGELFF. The CDR3 DNA reads TGTGCCAGCTCACCTCTACAGGGGTCGGACACCGGGGAGCTGTTTTTT.